What follows are 14 T cell receptor beta chains derived from one specimen sequenced in a study of cytomegalovirus exposure and HLA in healthy donors. It was with 60 Vbeta and 13 Jbeta primers that the PCR ran. Some clones are missing from TCRdb's copy, which holds only in-frame ones; the method was immunoSEQ multiplex PCR. The table lists more than 150,000 clones, more than 75% of them singletons. Sequences were obtained from PBMCs. Receptors originate from a girl less than two years old in good health and CMV-seronegative.

The CDR3: CASSIKPSTDTQYF. CDR3 DNA sequence: TGCGCCAGCAGTATAAAGCCTAGCACAGATACGCAGTATTTT. The chain joins TRBV5-1 to TRBJ2-3; D gene unclear. CDR3 length equals 14 residues. V shed 5 bases and J shed 0 bases, with 10 bases lying between them. The germline CDR1 and CDR2 sequences are SGHRS and YFSETQ.

The V and J genes are TRBV19 and TRBJ2-3; no definite D call. V shed 5 bases and J shed 0 bases, with 12 bases lying between them. The germline V gene encodes CDR1 LNHDA and CDR2 SQIVND (reference sequence). The CDR3 consists of 15 residues. The DNA for the CDR3 is TGTGCCAGTAGTCCAGCGTCCCGTAGCACAGATACGCAGTATTTT. Its protein is CASSPASRSTDTQYF.

J is TRBJ2-7 and V is TRBV6-1; maybe TRBD1 (6 bases). The germline V and J ends were trimmed by 7 bases and 3 bases, with 16 bases remaining between them. Germline-derived CDR1 and CDR2 are MNHNS and SASEGT. The CDR3 length is 14 residues. The CDR3: CASKIRTVNYEQYF. The CDR3 nucleotides are TGTGCCAGCAAAATACGGACAGTTAACTACGAGCAGTACTTC.

This clone was seen just once. The rearrangement joins TRBV6-6 to TRBJ1-2; 10 bases align to TRBD1. The CDR3 spans 14 residues. The V and J ends lost 5 bases and 6 bases, in that order; junction bases with no gene match: 6. CDR1 is MNHNY and CDR2 is SVGAGI in the germline V gene (reference sequence). The CDR3 nucleotides read TGTGCCAGCAGTCCGGGACAGGGGTCCCATGGCTACACCTTC. It translates to CASSPGQGSHGYTF.

In its sample, this clone was seen once. This chain joins TRBV4-1 and TRBJ1-4, with 8 bases identical to TRBD1. The CDR3 covers 15 residues. CDR1 and CDR2 (germline): MGHRA, YSYEKL. V was clipped by 1 base and J by 8 bases; unmatched bases: 6. The DNA of the CDR3 is TGCGCCAGCAGCCAAGGGGGGACAGGTGGGGAAAAACTGTTTTTT. As protein: CASSQGGTGGEKLFF.

The chain is built from TRBV6-5 and TRBJ2-5; a weak D match, TRBD1 (5 bases). Germline CDR1 MNHEY, CDR2 SVGAGI. V lost 4 bases to trimming and J lost 1 base, with 7 bases between them. CDR3 size: 13 residues. Here the CDR3 DNA reads TGTGCCAGCAGTTGGGGCGGCCAAGAGACCCAGTACTTC. As protein: CASSWGGQETQYF.

The gene calls are TRBV5-1 and TRBJ2-7; the D is unclear. This CDR3 region has 14 residues. CDR1 and CDR2 from the germline V gene are SGHRS and YFSETQ. V gave up 1 base and J gave up 2 bases, with 10 bases separating them. The CDR3 loop is CASSLSNVAYEQYF. CDR3 DNA sequence: TGCGCCAGCAGCTTGTCCAACGTAGCCTACGAGCAGTACTTC. The variable domain in full, completed from reference TRBV5-1 and TRBJ2-7, reads KAGVTQTPRYLIKTRGQQVTLSCSPISGHRSVSWYQQTPGQGLQFLFEYFSETQRNKGNFPGRFSGRQFSNSRSEMNVSTLELGDSALYLCASSLSNVAYEQYFGPGTRLTVT.

The chain recombines TRBV27 with TRBJ2-2; tentative D call: TRBD2 (6 bases). V dropped 3 bases and J dropped 3 bases, with 8 bases sitting between them. There are 14 residues in the CDR3. From germline, CDR1 is MNHEY and CDR2 SMNVEV (reference sequence). CDR3 sequence (DNA): TGTGCCAGCAGTTTGGGGGGTCACACCGGGGAGCTGTTTTTT. It is translated as CASSLGGHTGELFF.

The chain employs TRBV7-9 and TRBJ1-1; no clear D. Per germline, CDR1 SEHNR and CDR2 FQNEAQ (reference sequence). The CDR3 consists of 14 residues. V lost 3 bases and J lost 4, with 12 bases in between. CDR3 sequence (DNA): TGTGCCAGCAGCTTCGAGAGGCCGGGCACTGAAGCTTTCTTT. This sequence encodes CASSFERPGTEAFF.

The chain couples TRBV27 to TRBJ2-7; D call uncertain. The length of the CDR3 is 13 residues. CDR1 and CDR2 from the germline V gene are MNHEY and SMNVEV (reference sequence). V dropped 8 bases and J dropped 3 bases, with 14 bases sitting between them. The CDR3 DNA reads TGTGCCAGCGGTTACCTAGAAGGCTACGAGCAGTACTTC. Its protein is CASGYLEGYEQYF.

This chain uses TRBV7-8 with TRBJ2-2, with D possibly being TRBD2 (5 bases). The CDR3 runs to 14 residues. V was clipped by 8 bases and J by 6 bases, with 16 bases between them. Looked up from germline, CDR1 is SGHVS and CDR2 is FQNEAQ. CDR3 nucleotide sequence: TGTGCCAGCGGACTTCGCGATGGGCCCGGGGAGCTGTTTTTT. Its protein is CASGLRDGPGELFF.

In this sample, this clone turned up once. The rearrangement links TRBV25-1 to TRBJ1-2, with 7 bases that match TRBD1. The germline gives CDR1 MGHDK, CDR2 SYGVNS. The length of the CDR3 is 18 residues. The V and J ends lost 4 bases and 1 base, in that order; junction bases with no gene match: 15. The CDR3: CASSANPGQKTDNYGYTF. The CDR3 nucleotides are TGTGCCAGCAGTGCAAACCCGGGACAGAAAACTGATAACTATGGCTACACCTTC.

The rearrangement joins TRBV7-2 to TRBJ2-7, with 8 bases lining up with TRBD2. Germline CDR1 SGHTA, CDR2 FQGNSA. The CDR3 has 15 residues. J was trimmed by 4 bases and V by 1 base; bases with no gene match: 6. The CDR3 here is CASSLVTSGTYEQYF. The CDR3, as DNA: TGTGCCAGCAGCTTAGTTACTAGCGGAACGTACGAGCAGTACTTC.

V gene TRBV5-1 combines with J gene TRBJ1-4, with TRBD1 matching 7 bases. The V segment lost 0 bases and the J segment 0 bases; nucleotides outside the gene matches: 5. Germline V gene sequence: CDR1 SGHRS, CDR2 YFSETQ. The CDR3 extends over 17 amino acids. The CDR3 coding sequence is TGCGCCAGCAGCTTGGGAGGGACAGCGACAACTAATGAAAAACTGTTTTTT. The encoded protein is CASSLGGTATTNEKLFF.